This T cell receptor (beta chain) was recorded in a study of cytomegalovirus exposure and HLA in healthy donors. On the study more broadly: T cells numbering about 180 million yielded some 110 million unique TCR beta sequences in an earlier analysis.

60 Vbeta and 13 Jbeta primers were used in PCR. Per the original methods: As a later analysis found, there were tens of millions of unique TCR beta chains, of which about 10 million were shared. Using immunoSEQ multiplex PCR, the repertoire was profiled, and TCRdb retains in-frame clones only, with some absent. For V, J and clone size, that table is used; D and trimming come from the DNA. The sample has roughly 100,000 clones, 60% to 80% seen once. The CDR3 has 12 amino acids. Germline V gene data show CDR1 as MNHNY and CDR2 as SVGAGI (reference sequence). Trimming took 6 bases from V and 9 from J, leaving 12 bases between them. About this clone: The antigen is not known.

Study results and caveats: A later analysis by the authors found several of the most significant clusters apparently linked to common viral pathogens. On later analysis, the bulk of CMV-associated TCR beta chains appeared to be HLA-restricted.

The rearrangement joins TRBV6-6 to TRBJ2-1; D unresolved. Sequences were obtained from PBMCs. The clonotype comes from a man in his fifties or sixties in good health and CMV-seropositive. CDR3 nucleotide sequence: TGTGCCAGCAGACAATACAGTTCTGAGCAGTTCTTC. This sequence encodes CASRQYSSEQFF.